The 22 T cell receptor beta chains below come from one sample, sequenced in a study of blood T cell repertoires in COVID-19. TCRdb keeps only in-frame clones here, not all; method: immunoSEQ multiplex PCR. The profile shows a few hundred thousand clones, approximately 81% of them singletons. The sample comprised PBMCs or T cells enriched from blood (not recorded which). Every receptor here comes from a man between 40 and 49 years old who had recovered from COVID-19.

The chain is built from TRBV5-1 and TRBJ1-3, with a possible D match to TRBD1 (6 bases). Trimming shortened V by 4 bases and J by 2 bases, and 16 bases separated the two germline ends. This CDR3 spans 16 amino acids. Germline CDR1 SGHRS, CDR2 YFSETQ. CDR3 DNA sequence: TGCGCCAGCAGCCAACAGGCCAGGGGCACTGGAAACACCATATATTTT. Translation gives CASSQQARGTGNTIYF. The full variable domain, with the rest looked up from reference TRBV5-1 and TRBJ1-3, is KAGVTQTPRYLIKTRGQQVTLSCSPISGHRSVSWYQQTPGQGLQFLFEYFSETQRNKGNFPGRFSGRQFSNSRSEMNVSTLELGDSALYLCASSQQARGTGNTIYFGEGSWLTVV.

The chain is built from TRBV19 and TRBJ2-4, with TRBD1 matching over 12 bases. In germline, CDR1 is LNHDA, CDR2 SQIVND (reference sequence). This CDR3 has 16 amino acids. Trimming at V came to 3 bases and at J to 8 bases, leaving 8 bases not matched to a gene. The CDR3 sequence: CASSMNPGQGADIQYF. The CDR3 nucleotides are TGTGCCAGTAGTATGAACCCGGGACAGGGGGCGGACATTCAGTACTTC.

This sequence joins TRBV7-9 and TRBJ2-1, with D maybe TRBD2 (6 bases). With 8 bases removed from V and 8 bases from J, the gap between germline ends came to 22 bases. CDR3 length equals 15 residues. The germline CDR1 and CDR2 sequences are SEHNR and FQNEAQ (reference sequence). The CDR3 DNA sequence: TGTGCCAGCGTCCTAACCGGGAGTATTGGCGATGAGCAGTTCTTC. Translated: CASVLTGSIGDEQFF.

V and J are TRBV5-1 and TRBJ1-3, with TRBD1 matching over 9 bases. Trimming at V came to 4 bases and at J to 3 bases, leaving 5 bases not matched to a gene. CDR1 and CDR2 (germline): SGHRS, YFSETQ. This CDR3 has 15 amino acids. The CDR3 is CASSAQGANGNTIYF. The CDR3 DNA sequence: TGCGCCAGCAGCGCACAGGGGGCTAATGGAAACACCATATATTTT.

V is TRBV3-1 (or the pseudogene TRBV3-2) and J is TRBJ1-2; D is unclear. The CDR3 loop spans 14 amino acids. The germline V gene encodes CDR1 LGHDT and CDR2 YNNKEL (reference sequence). V shed 4 bases and J shed 4 bases, with 13 bases lying between them. The CDR3 DNA sequence: TGTGCCAGCAGCCTTAACTCGTTCCCCTATGGCTACACCTTC. Its translation: CASSLNSFPYGYTF.

This clone was recorded a few times. J is TRBJ1-3 and V is TRBV6-5; D not certain. The CDR3 contains 15 residues. Deletions cut 6 bases from V and 0 bases from J, with 12 bases between. Germline V gene sequence: CDR1 MNHEY, CDR2 SVGAGI. CDR3 sequence (DNA): TGTGCCAGCAGGCTTAAGAGTAACTCTGGAAACACCATATATTTT. It specifies CASRLKSNSGNTIYF.

CDR3: CASSTTGSSYNEQFF. The CDR3 bases are TGTGCCAGTAGTACGACAGGGAGCTCCTACAATGAGCAGTTCTTC. The V gene is TRBV19, the J gene TRBJ2-1, with TRBD1 matching 7 bases. This CDR3 has 15 residues. Looked up from germline, CDR1 is LNHDA and CDR2 is SQIVND (reference sequence). With 4 bases clipped from V and 0 bases from J, the junction kept 3 bases outside the gene matches.

The sample holds one count of this clone. This chain joins TRBV2 and TRBJ2-4; D is unclear. The germline V and J ends were trimmed by 7 bases and 3 bases, with 16 bases remaining between them. The CDR3 has 15 residues. In germline, CDR1 is SNHLY, CDR2 FYNNEI. The CDR3 reads CASNGGLVDKNIQYF. The CDR3 coding sequence is TGTGCCAGCAACGGTGGGCTCGTCGACAAAAACATTCAGTACTTC.

The chain couples TRBV6-5 to TRBJ2-7; weak D call: TRBD2 (7 bases). V dropped 2 bases and J dropped 4 bases, with 15 bases sitting between them. The CDR3 is 15 amino acids. The V gene's germline CDR1 is MNHEY and CDR2 SVGAGI. The CDR3 nucleotides read TGTGCCAGCAGTTACGGGGGGGCTACCGGGTACGAGCAGTACTTC. Amino acids: CASSYGGATGYEQYF.

V gene TRBV28 combines with J gene TRBJ1-5; 7 nucleotides align to TRBD1. The trim removed 7 bases at V and 7 bases at J, leaving 10 bases unmatched. The CDR3 sequence is 14 residues long. CDR1 is MDHEN, CDR2 SYDVKM, per germline. This chain's CDR3 is CASTQGTVGQPQHF. CDR3 bases: TGTGCCAGCACCCAAGGGACAGTAGGGCAGCCCCAGCATTTT.

About this clone: Different DNA sequences within this sample yield the same CDR3. Here the CDR3 reads CASSPGTSGRNEQFF. The CDR3 bases are TGTGCCAGCAGCCCCGGGACTAGCGGGAGGAATGAGCAGTTCTTC. The chain is built from TRBV27 and TRBJ2-1, with TRBD2 matching 15 bases. The germline V gene has CDR1 MNHEY and CDR2 SMNVEV (reference sequence). The ends lost 6 bases at V and 7 bases at J; junction bases unmatched: 4. The CDR3 is made up of 15 amino acids.

This CDR3 reads CASMIGTGGAYEQYF. CDR3 nucleotide sequence: TGTGCCAGTATGATTGGGACAGGGGGCGCCTACGAGCAGTACTTC. V and J are TRBV19 and TRBJ2-7; 12 bases line up with TRBD1. CDR1 and CDR2 from the germline V gene are LNHDA and SQIVND (reference sequence). The CDR3 has 15 residues. The ends lost 7 bases at V and 2 bases at J; junction bases unmatched: 6.

The rearrangement links TRBV4-2 to TRBJ2-7; 8 bases align to TRBD1. J gave up 2 bases and V 2 bases, and 8 bases lay outside the gene matches. The CDR3 loop spans 16 amino acids. Germline lookup yields CDR1 LGHNA and CDR2 YNFKEQ. The CDR3 nucleotides are TGTGCCAGCAGCCAACCTACTAGACAGGGGACCTACGAGCAGTACTTC. It codes for CASSQPTRQGTYEQYF.

This clone was detected only a few times. The rearrangement joins TRBV4-3 to TRBJ1-1; 7 positions agree with TRBD1. Germline V gene data show CDR1 as LGHNA and CDR2 as YSLEER. CDR3 length: 15 residues. The trim removed 1 base at V and 5 bases at J, leaving 7 bases unmatched. DNA for the CDR3: TGCGCCAGCAGCCAAGGGGACAGTGGCGGAACTGAAGCTTTCTTT. It specifies CASSQGDSGGTEAFF.

In this sample, this clone turned up a few times. The V and J genes are TRBV19 and TRBJ1-2; tentatively, D is TRBD1 (6 bases). Trimming stripped 7 bases from V and 5 bases from J, with 14 bases between. The CDR3 is made up of 13 amino acids. The germline V gene has CDR1 LNHDA and CDR2 SQIVND (reference sequence). DNA of the CDR3: TGTGCCAGTACCCTCGGCAGGGGTTATGGCTACACCTTC. Its translation is CASTLGRGYGYTF. Full variable domain (outside the CDR3, taken from reference TRBV19 and TRBJ1-2): DGGITQSPKYLFRKEGQNVTLSCEQNLNHDAMYWYRQDPGQGLRLIYYSQIVNDFQKGDIAEGYSVSREKKESFPLTVTSAQKNPTAFYLCASTLGRGYGYTFGSGTRLTVV.

This chain uses TRBV18 with TRBJ2-6; possible D gene TRBD1, 5 bases. This CDR3 has 18 residues. Trimming shortened V by 1 base and J by 0 bases, and 13 bases separated the two germline ends. CDR1 is KGHSH and CDR2 is LQKENI in the germline V gene. The CDR3 protein is CASSPREGVNSGANVLTF. The CDR3 nucleotides are TGTGCCAGCTCACCACGTGAAGGGGTCAACTCTGGGGCCAACGTCCTGACTTTC.

The sample holds a few counts of this clone. The chain recombines TRBV7-6 with TRBJ2-7; 7 bases align to TRBD1. The trim removed 0 bases at V and 2 bases at J, leaving 4 bases unmatched. Germline V gene data show CDR1 as SGHVS and CDR2 as FNYEAQ. The CDR3 is made up of 15 amino acids. This chain's CDR3 is CASSLAGTETYEQYF. The CDR3 DNA reads as TGTGCCAGCAGCTTAGCCGGGACAGAAACCTACGAGCAGTACTTC.

The chain links TRBV2 to TRBJ2-3, with TRBD2 identical over 10 bases. The ends lost 5 bases at V and 0 bases at J; junction bases unmatched: 8. The CDR3 consists of 17 residues. The germline V gene has CDR1 SNHLY and CDR2 FYNNEI. CDR3: CASSLAGVGTSTDTQYF. CDR3 coding DNA: TGTGCCAGCAGTCTAGCGGGGGTGGGAACTAGCACAGATACGCAGTATTTT.

The chain couples TRBV28 to TRBJ1-2; TRBD1 matches 7 bases. The CDR3 covers 14 residues. Trimming at V came to 2 bases and at J to 8 bases, leaving 8 bases not matched to a gene. From germline, CDR1 is MDHEN and CDR2 SYDVKM. Written as DNA, the CDR3 is TGTGCCAGCAGTTTAGTAGGGGGCGCAGAAGGCTACACCTTC. Translated, it gives CASSLVGGAEGYTF.

This chain joins TRBV6-2 or TRBV6-3 and TRBJ1-2; D remains unclear. V was clipped by 2 bases and J by 9 bases, with 19 bases between them. Germline V gene lookup returns CDR1 MNHEY and CDR2 SVGEGT. The CDR3 totals 15 residues. This CDR3 is CASSYNGFLGGSYTF. The DNA for the CDR3 is TGTGCCAGCAGTTACAATGGTTTTTTAGGCGGGAGCTACACCTTC.

The V gene is TRBV5-5, the J gene TRBJ1-1, with D perhaps matching TRBD1 (6 bases). The CDR3 length is 15 residues. In germline, CDR1 is SGHKS, CDR2 YYEKEE (reference sequence). V dropped 6 bases and J dropped 1 base, with 16 bases sitting between them. The CDR3 protein is CASTPAQGWNTEAFF. The CDR3 DNA reads as TGTGCCAGCACTCCCGCACAGGGCTGGAACACTGAAGCTTTCTTT.

The chain uses TRBV5-1 and TRBJ2-7; TRBD1 aligns across 7 bases. The germline V gene encodes CDR1 SGHRS and CDR2 YFSETQ. The CDR3 spans 15 residues. V shed 3 bases, J shed 1 base, and the junction held 7 bases outside the gene matches. The CDR3: CASSWTGTASYEQYF. CDR3 in DNA: TGCGCCAGCAGCTGGACCGGGACAGCATCCTACGAGCAGTACTTC.